This is a list of T cell receptor beta chains from one sample in a study of blood T cell repertoires in COVID-19. TCRdb's copy holds only in-frame clones and misses some; the assay was immunoSEQ multiplex PCR. Of about 210,000 clones in the sample, 65% to 90% were seen once. The sequencing input was peripheral blood. The receptors come from a man aged 45-60 years with COVID-19, enrolled during active disease. CDR3s include the opening cysteine and the closing phenylalanine or tryptophan. The D gene is left open where the match is weak. Rows give clone size only sometimes, using once, few, many, or a class for an expanded clone.

clone_size j_call d_call v_call cdr3_aa cdr3_nt
. TRBJ2-3 TRBD2 TRBV5-1 CASSPPETSGTDTQYF TGCGCCAGCAGCCCCCCAGAGACTAGCGGGACAGATACGCAGTATTTT
. TRBJ2-5 . TRBV5-4 CASSGTFQETQYF TGTGCCAGCAGCGGTACTTTCCAAGAGACCCAGTACTTC
. TRBJ1-2 . TRBV9 CASSVERSRYGYTF TGTGCCAGCAGCGTAGAAAGGTCTAGGTATGGCTACACCTTC
. TRBJ2-3 TRBD1 TRBV30 CAWSHRGSTDTQYF TGTGCCTGGAGTCACAGGGGGAGCACAGATACGCAGTATTTT
. TRBJ1-2 . TRBV27 CASSLRGRGFGYTF TGTGCCAGCAGTTTACGGGGTAGAGGGTTTGGCTACACCTTC
. TRBJ2-3 TRBD2 TRBV2 CASSLRLAGGTDTQYF TGTGCCAGCAGCCTACGACTAGCGGGGGGCACAGATACGCAGTATTTT
few TRBJ2-7 TRBD1 TRBV5-4 CASSRSRDRGDEQYF TGTGCCAGCAGCCGAAGCCGGGACAGGGGCGACGAGCAGTACTTC
. TRBJ2-1 TRBD2 TRBV19 CASSRNLAGASYNEQFF TGTGCCAGTAGCCGAAATCTAGCGGGGGCCTCCTACAATGAGCAGTTCTTC
. TRBJ2-5 . TRBV7-8 CASSLGVGGGTQYF TGTGCCAGCAGCTTAGGGGTAGGGGGTGGGACCCAGTACTTC
. TRBJ2-5 TRBD1 TRBV10-3 CAISVDRGGTQYF TGTGCCATCAGTGTCGACAGGGGGGGAACCCAGTACTTC
. TRBJ2-6 . TRBV18 CASSPPVRSGANVLTF TGTGCCAGCTCACCACCGGTTCGGTCTGGGGCCAACGTCCTGACTTTC
. TRBJ2-2 . TRBV28 CASSLYTVVNTGGLFF TGTGCCAGCAGTTTATATACAGTTGTAAACACCGGGGGGCTGTTTTTT
once TRBJ2-7 TRBD1 TRBV11-1 CASSTLLGQGIYEQYF TGTGCCAGCAGCACCCTCCTGGGACAGGGGATCTACGAGCAGTACTTC
. TRBJ1-2 . TRBV4-2 CASSQDFRGENYGYTF TGTGCCAGCAGCCAAGATTTTCGGGGGGAGAACTATGGCTACACCTTC
. TRBJ2-7 TRBD1 TRBV5-1 CASSLDTGGSYEQYF TGCGCCAGCAGCTTGGACACAGGGGGCAGCTACGAGCAGTACTTC
once TRBJ1-5 . TRBV6-1 CASSEVGPQHF TGTGCCAGCAGTGAAGTCGGGCCCCAGCATTTT
. TRBJ1-1 . TRBV2 CASSEAGRTEAFF TGTGCCAGCAGTGAAGCGGGGCGTACTGAAGCTTTCTTT
. TRBJ2-7 . TRBV10-3 CAISDAGDSYEQYF TGTGCCATCAGTGACGCAGGCGACTCCTACGAGCAGTACTTC
. TRBJ2-1 TRBD1 TRBV11-2 CASSSGPTGNNEQFF TGTGCCAGCAGCTCGGGGCCGACAGGGAACAATGAGCAGTTCTTC
. TRBJ1-1 TRBD1 TRBV7-6 CASSAEGYRDRGWGAFF TGTGCCAGCAGCGCGGAAGGTTACCGGGACAGGGGTTGGGGGGCTTTCTTT
. TRBJ2-1 TRBD2 TRBV4-1 CASSQGPSGGAIRNEQFF TGCGCCAGCAGCCAAGGGCCTAGCGGGGGGGCCATCAGGAATGAGCAGTTCTTC
. TRBJ2-5 . TRBV2 CASKAETQYF TGTGCCAGCAAAGCGGAGACCCAGTACTTC
. TRBJ1-4 . TRBV10-3 CAISGGPSNEKLFF TGTGCCATCAGTGGTGGGCCATCTAATGAAAAACTGTTTTTT